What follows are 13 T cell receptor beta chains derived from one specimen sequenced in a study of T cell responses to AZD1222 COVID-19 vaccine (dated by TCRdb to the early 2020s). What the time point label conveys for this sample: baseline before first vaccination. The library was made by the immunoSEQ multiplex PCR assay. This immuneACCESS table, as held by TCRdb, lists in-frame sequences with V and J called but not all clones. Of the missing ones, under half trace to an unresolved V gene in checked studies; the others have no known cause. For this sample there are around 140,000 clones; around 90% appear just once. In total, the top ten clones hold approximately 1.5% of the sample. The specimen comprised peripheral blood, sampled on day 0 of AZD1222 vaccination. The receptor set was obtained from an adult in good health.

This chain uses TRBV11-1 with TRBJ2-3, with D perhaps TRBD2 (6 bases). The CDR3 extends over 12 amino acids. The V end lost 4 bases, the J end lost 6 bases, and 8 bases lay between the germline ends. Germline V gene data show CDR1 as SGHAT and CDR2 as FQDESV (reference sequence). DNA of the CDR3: TGTGCCAGCAGCTGGAGGGAGGATACGCAGTATTTT. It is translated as CASSWREDTQYF.

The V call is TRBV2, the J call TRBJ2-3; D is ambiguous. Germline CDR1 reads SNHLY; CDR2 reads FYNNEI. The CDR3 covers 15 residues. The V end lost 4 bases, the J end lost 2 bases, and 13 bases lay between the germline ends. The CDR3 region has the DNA TGTGCCAGCAGTGCGAGGACGGCAAACACAGATACGCAGTATTTT. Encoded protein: CASSARTANTDTQYF.

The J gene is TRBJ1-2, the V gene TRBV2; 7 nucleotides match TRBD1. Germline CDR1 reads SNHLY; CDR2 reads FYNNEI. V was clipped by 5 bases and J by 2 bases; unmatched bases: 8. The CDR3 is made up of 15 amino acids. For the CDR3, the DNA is TGTGCCAGCAGTCCTACAGGGGCCGAAAACTATGGCTACACCTTC. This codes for CASSPTGAENYGYTF. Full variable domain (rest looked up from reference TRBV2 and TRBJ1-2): EPEVTQTPSHQVTQMGQEVILRCVPISNHLYFYWYRQILGQKVEFLVSFYNNEISEKSEIFDDQFSVERPDGSNFTLKIRSTKLEDSAMYFCASSPTGAENYGYTFGSGTRLTVV.

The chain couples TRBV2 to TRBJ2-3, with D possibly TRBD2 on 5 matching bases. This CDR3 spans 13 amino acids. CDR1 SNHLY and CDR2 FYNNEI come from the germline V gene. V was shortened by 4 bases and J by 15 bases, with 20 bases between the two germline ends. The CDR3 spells CASSGQTRTDYYF. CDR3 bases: TGTGCCAGCAGTGGCCAGACCCGAACAGACTATTATTTT. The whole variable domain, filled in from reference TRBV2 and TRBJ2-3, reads EPEVTQTPSHQVTQMGQEVILRCVPISNHLYFYWYRQILGQKVEFLVSFYNNEISEKSEIFDDQFSVERPDGSNFTLKIRSTKLEDSAMYFCASSGQTRTDYYFGPGTRLTVL.

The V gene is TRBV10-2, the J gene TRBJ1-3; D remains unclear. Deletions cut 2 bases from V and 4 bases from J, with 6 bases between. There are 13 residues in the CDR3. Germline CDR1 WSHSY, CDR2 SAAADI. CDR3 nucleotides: TGCGCCAGCAGTGAGAGCCTGGGAAACACCATATATTTT. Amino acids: CASSESLGNTIYF.

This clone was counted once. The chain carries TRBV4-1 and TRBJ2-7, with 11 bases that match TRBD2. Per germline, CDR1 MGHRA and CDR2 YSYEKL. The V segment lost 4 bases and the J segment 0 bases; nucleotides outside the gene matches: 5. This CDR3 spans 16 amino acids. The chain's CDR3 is CASSPRLAGSSYEQYF. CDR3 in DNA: TGCGCCAGCAGCCCTAGACTAGCGGGGAGCTCCTACGAGCAGTACTTC.

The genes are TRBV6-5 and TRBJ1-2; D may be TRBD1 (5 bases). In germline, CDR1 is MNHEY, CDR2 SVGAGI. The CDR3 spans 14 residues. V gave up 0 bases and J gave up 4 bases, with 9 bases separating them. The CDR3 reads CASSYSPGLYGYTF. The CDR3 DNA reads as TGTGCCAGCAGTTACTCGCCGGGGCTCTATGGCTACACCTTC.

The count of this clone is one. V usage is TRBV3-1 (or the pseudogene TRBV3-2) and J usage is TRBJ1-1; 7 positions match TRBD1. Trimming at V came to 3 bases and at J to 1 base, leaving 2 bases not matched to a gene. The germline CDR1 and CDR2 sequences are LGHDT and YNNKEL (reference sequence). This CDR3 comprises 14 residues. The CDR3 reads CASSHRQGNTEAFF. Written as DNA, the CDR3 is TGTGCCAGCAGCCATCGACAGGGGAACACTGAAGCTTTCTTT.

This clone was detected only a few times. CDR3 sequence (DNA): TGTGCCAGCAGCCTATTGACAGGGGAGTATAGCACAGATACGCAGTATTTT. It translates to CASSLLTGEYSTDTQYF. The rearrangement joins TRBV4-2 to TRBJ2-3, with TRBD1 matching 8 bases. The CDR3 sequence is 17 residues long. Per germline, CDR1 LGHNA and CDR2 YNFKEQ. The V gene end was trimmed by 4 bases and the J gene end by 0 bases; junction bases not matched to a gene: 9.

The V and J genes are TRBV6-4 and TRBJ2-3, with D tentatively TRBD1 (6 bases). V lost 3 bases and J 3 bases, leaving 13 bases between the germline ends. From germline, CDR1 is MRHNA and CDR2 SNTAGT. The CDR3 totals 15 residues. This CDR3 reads CASSEGLTGTDTQYF. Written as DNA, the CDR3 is TGTGCCAGCAGTGAAGGGTTGACAGGTACAGATACGCAGTATTTT.

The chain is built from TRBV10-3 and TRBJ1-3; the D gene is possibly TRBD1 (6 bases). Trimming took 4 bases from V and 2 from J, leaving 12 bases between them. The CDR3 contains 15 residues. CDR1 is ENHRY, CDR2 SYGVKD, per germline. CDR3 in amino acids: CAISAPGAAGNTIYF. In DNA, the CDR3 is TGTGCCATCAGTGCCCCAGGGGCGGCTGGAAACACCATATATTTT.

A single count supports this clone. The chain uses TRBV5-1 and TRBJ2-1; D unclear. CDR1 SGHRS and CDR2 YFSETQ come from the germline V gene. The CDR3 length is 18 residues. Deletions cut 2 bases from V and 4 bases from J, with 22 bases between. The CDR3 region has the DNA TGCGCCAGCAGCTTTACCTGGGCAGGCTTAACGAGGTACAATGAGCAGTTCTTC. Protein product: CASSFTWAGLTRYNEQFF.

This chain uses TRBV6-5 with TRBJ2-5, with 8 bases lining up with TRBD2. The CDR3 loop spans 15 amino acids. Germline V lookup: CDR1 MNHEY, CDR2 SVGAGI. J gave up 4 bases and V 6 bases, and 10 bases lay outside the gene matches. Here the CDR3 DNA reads TGTGCCAGCAGGAGAGCGGGAGTTTGGGGAGAGACCCAGTACTTC. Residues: CASRRAGVWGETQYF.